The 12 T cell receptor beta chains below were found in one sample sequenced in a study of post-analysis software for immune sequencing data. Unique molecular identifiers tagged the TCR beta cDNA libraries. TCRdb re-derived calls from the PCR reads in MiXCR, one entry per CDR3 protein. The sample yields around 150,000 distinct CDR3 sequences, roughly 35% seen once. Sample: blood, taken after autologous hematopoietic stem cell transplantation. Receptor source: a girl between 10 and 17 years old with multiple sclerosis.

This clonotype was observed a few times. This chain joins TRBV7-2 and TRBJ2-1; 8 bases line up with TRBD2. CDR1 and CDR2 (germline): SGHTA, FQGNSA. The CDR3 length is 16 residues. The J segment lost 6 bases and the V segment lost 3 bases, leaving 10 bases of the junction unmatched. CDR3 coding DNA: TGTGCCAGCAGCTTCGCCGGGACTAGGGTCTCCAATGAGCAGTTCTTC. As protein: CASSFAGTRVSNEQFF.

The chain is built from TRBV4-1 and TRBJ1-6; D perhaps matches TRBD1 (5 bases). CDR1 and CDR2 (germline): MGHRA, YSYEKL. The CDR3 has 14 amino acids. V was shortened by 4 bases and J by 12 bases, with 16 bases between the two germline ends. CDR3 residues: CASSPTPAGQPLHF. The CDR3 DNA reads TGCGCCAGCAGCCCAACCCCCGCAGGGCAACCCCTCCACTTT.

The chain uses TRBV15 and TRBJ2-7, with a tentative D call TRBD1 (5 bases). The V and J ends lost 4 bases and 7 bases respectively, with 14 bases between them. Per germline, CDR1 LNHNV and CDR2 YYDKDF (reference sequence). This CDR3 is 13 amino acids long. The CDR3 nucleotides are TGTGCCACCAGCAAGGACACATACAATGAGCAGTACTTC. Its protein product is CATSKDTYNEQYF. Full variable domain (outside the CDR3, taken from reference TRBV15 and TRBJ2-7): DAMVIQNPRYQVTQFGKPVTLSCSQTLNHNVMYWYQQKSSQAPKLLFHYYDKDFNNEADTPDNFQSRRPNTSFCFLDIRSPGLGDTAMYLCATSKDTYNEQYFGPGTRLTVT.

Turning to this clonotype: The CDR3 carries no conserved terminal phenylalanine or tryptophan, so it likely arises from a read error. The CDR3 coding sequence is TGTGCCAGCAGCTTAAGGGCCAAAGAGACCAGCACAGATACGCAGTATTGT. It yields the protein CASSLRAKETSTDTQYC. J is TRBJ2-3 and V is TRBV7-8; D gene uncertain. This CDR3 is built from 17 residues. Trimming removed 2 bases at V and 0 bases at J, with 15 bases between. CDR1 and CDR2 (germline): SGHVS, FQNEAQ.

There are a few counts of this clonotype. V usage is TRBV6-2 or TRBV6-3 and J usage is TRBJ2-1, with D unresolved. V shed 2 bases and J shed 5 bases, with 16 bases lying between them. Germline loops: CDR1 MNHEY, CDR2 SVGEGT. The CDR3 is 16 amino acids. CDR3 bases: TGTGCCAGCAGTTACGGCCCCCCCCGGTTCCACAATGAGCAGTTCTTC. It translates to CASSYGPPRFHNEQFF.

The rearrangement joins TRBV10-3 to TRBJ2-1, with D perhaps assigned TRBD1 or TRBD2 (7 bases each). The ends were cut back, 11 bases at V and 8 bases at J, with 22 bases in the middle. CDR3 length: 14 amino acids. Germline CDR1 ENHRY, CDR2 SYGVKD. This CDR3 is CASRRRGTEDEQFF. The CDR3 DNA is TGTGCCTCCCGGAGGCGGGGGACAGAAGATGAGCAGTTCTTC.

This sequence joins TRBV4-2 and TRBJ2-1, with D unresolved. With the DNA end fitting TRBJ2-7 better, the J assignment may be wrong. Germline V CDR1 and CDR2: LGHNA, YNFKEQ. CDR3 length equals 16 residues. The CDR3 sequence is CASSQGPWSSYNEQYF. CDR3 sequence (DNA): TGTGCCAGCAGCCAAGGACCTTGGAGCTCCTACAATGAGCAGTACTTC.

With regard to this clonotype: One end of the junction does not line up with germline, which may come from a read error. The chain joins TRBV11-2 to TRBJ2-1; TRBD2 aligns across 14 bases. The CDR3 length is 16 residues. Germline V gives CDR1 SGHAT, CDR2 FQNNGV. DNA of the CDR3: TGTTCCAGCAGCTGGGGACTAGCGGGAGTCGGGGATGAGCAGTTCTTC. Protein sequence: CSSSWGLAGVGDEQFF.

Here the CDR3 DNA reads TGTGCCAGCAGTTACTTTGGGTCTTCGAACACCGGGGAGCTGTTTTTT. Protein product: CASSYFGSSNTGELFF. V usage is TRBV6-5 and J usage is TRBJ2-2; D is unclear. Trimming shortened V by 1 base and J by 0 bases, and 9 bases separated the two germline ends. The germline V gene has CDR1 MNHEY and CDR2 SVGAGI. The CDR3 runs to 16 residues.

Points on this clonotype: A much larger clone differs from this one at a single base, so this may be a read error. The rearrangement uses TRBV24-1 and TRBJ1-2; D perhaps matches TRBD1 (5 bases). Germline V gene data show CDR1 as KGHDR and CDR2 as SFDVKD. CDR3 length: 13 residues. The CDR3, as DNA: TGTGCCACCAGTGCGACAGTTAACTGTGGCTACACCTTC. Translated: CATSATVNCGYTF.

This clonotype was detected only a few times. The genes are TRBV20-1 and TRBJ2-5; D is possibly TRBD2 (6 bases). Matching the DNA end better, TRBJ2-7 makes the J call doubtful. Germline lookup yields CDR1 DFQATT and CDR2 SNEGSKA (reference sequence). The CDR3 consists of 13 residues. The CDR3 region is CSAAGLSFYEQYF. CDR3 bases: TGCAGTGCTGCGGGACTTTCCTTCTACGAGCAGTACTTC.

This chain joins TRBV5-1 and TRBJ1-6; D unclear. This CDR3 has 15 amino acids. Between the trimmed V and J ends, which lost 0 bases and 5 bases, there was a span of 9 bases. Per germline, CDR1 SGHRS and CDR2 YFSETQ. The DNA of the CDR3 is TGCGCCAGCAGCTTGGTTGGAGGGAATAATTCACCCCTCCACTTT. Its protein product is CASSLVGGNNSPLHF.